A selection of T cell receptor beta chains follows, all from one sample in a study of cytomegalovirus exposure and HLA in healthy donors. Sequencing was performed with immunoSEQ multiplex PCR; in TCRdb, only in-frame clones are kept and a portion is missing. The sample yields some 190,000 clones, roughly four fifths seen once. The sample consisted of PBMCs. The origin of the receptors is a man aged 40-50 years in good health and CMV-seropositive. Both conserved end residues are part of each CDR3. The D gene is left open where the match is weak. Expanded clones are given a class, and other clones once, few, many or no size at all.

v_call	clone_size	cdr3_length	d_call	j_call	cdr3_nt	cdr3_aa
TRBV7-7	.	14	.	TRBJ2-5	TGTGCCAGCAGTAAGGGGGGGCGACAAGAGACCCAGTACTTC	CASSKGGRQETQYF
TRBV25-1	.	15	.	TRBJ2-2	TGTGCCAGCAGTGAGGTTAGCGGCTTTTCCGGGGAGCTGTTTTTT	CASSEVSGFSGELFF
TRBV9	.	16	TRBD1	TRBJ2-2	TGTGCCAGCAGCGCCTCCGGGACAGGGCTCGCCGGGGAGCTGTTTTTT	CASSASGTGLAGELFF
TRBV7-9	.	14	.	TRBJ2-5	TGTGCCAGCAGCTTGTGGGGGGTCGAAGAGACCCAGTACTTC	CASSLWGVEETQYF
TRBV9	.	16	TRBD2	TRBJ2-1	TGTGCCAGCAGCGCCTCCGGGACTAGCGGATACAATGAGCAGTTCTTC	CASSASGTSGYNEQFF
TRBV7-6	.	20	TRBD2	TRBJ2-7	TGTGCCAGCAGCTTAGTAGGGCAGGGCGGGACTAGCGGGAGGACCTACGAGCAGTACTTC	CASSLVGQGGTSGRTYEQYF
TRBV5-6	once	16	.	TRBJ2-2	TGTGCCAGCAGCCATCTCGACAGGAGCGGCACCGGGGAGCTGTTTTTT	CASSHLDRSGTGELFF
TRBV19	.	14	.	TRBJ1-1	TGTGCCAGTAGTATAGTAAGCACTAGCACTGAAGCTTTCTTT	CASSIVSTSTEAFF
TRBV5-1	once	17	TRBD1	TRBJ2-1	TGCGCCAGCAGACGTCAGACAGGGGGCCGGGAATCATCTGAGCAGTTCTTC	CASRRQTGGRESSEQFF
TRBV7-7	.	16	TRBD2	TRBJ2-1	TGTGCCAGCAGCTTAGACCTGACTAGCGGGAGAGGTGAGCAGTTCTTC	CASSLDLTSGRGEQFF
TRBV27	.	15	TRBD2	TRBJ2-2	TGTGCCAGCAGTTTAAGCGGGGCTAACACCGGGGAGCTGTTTTTT	CASSLSGANTGELFF
TRBV5-1	.	18	TRBD2	TRBJ2-3	TGCGCCAGCAGCCCAGGACTAGCGGGGGGGACTAGCACAGATACGCAGTATTTT	CASSPGLAGGTSTDTQYF
TRBV11-2	.	12	.	TRBJ2-1	TGTGCCAGCAGCCGGAGCGATTCTGAGCAGTTCTTC	CASSRSDSEQFF
TRBV11-2	.	13	.	TRBJ1-6	TGTGCCAGCAGCTTAATACAGGGTTCACCCCTCCACTTT	CASSLIQGSPLHF
TRBV5-1	.	15	TRBD1	TRBJ2-7	TGCGCCAGCAGTGTGTCAGTGACAGGGGCCTACGAGCAGTACTTC	CASSVSVTGAYEQYF
TRBV11-3	.	16	.	TRBJ1-3	TGTGCCAGCAGCTCCGCAGAGGGAAGATCGGGAAACACCATATATTTT	CASSSAEGRSGNTIYF
TRBV7-2	.	14	.	TRBJ2-5	TGTGCCAGCAGCCGACCGGCGGGTCCAGAGACCCAGTACTTC	CASSRPAGPETQYF
TRBV18	.	16	TRBD2	TRBJ2-5	TGTGCCAGCTCACCAATGACTAGCGGGCTTGGGGAGACCCAGTACTTC	CASSPMTSGLGETQYF
TRBV6-5	.	14	TRBD1	TRBJ1-1	TGTGCCAGCACCCTAAACAGGGGGAAGACTGAAGCTTTCTTT	CASTLNRGKTEAFF
TRBV5-8	.	16	TRBD2	TRBJ2-2	TGTGCCAGCAGCTTGGGTAGCGGGGGACTCACCGGGGAGCTGTTTTTT	CASSLGSGGLTGELFF
TRBV7-9	.	15	.	TRBJ1-5	TGTGCCAGCAGCTTAGGTGACACCCAAAATCAGCCCCAGCATTTT	CASSLGDTQNQPQHF
TRBV5-1	.	16	TRBD1	TRBJ1-1	TGCGCCAGCAGCTGGGGGGACAGAACCATGAACACTGAAGCTTTCTTT	CASSWGDRTMNTEAFF
TRBV7-3	.	19	TRBD2	TRBJ2-1	TGTGCCAGCAGCTCACTGGGTAGCGGGGGGCCTAGCTCCTACAATGAGCAGTTCTTC	CASSSLGSGGPSSYNEQFF
TRBV29-1	.	16	TRBD2	TRBJ2-1	TGCAGCGTTGAAGATCCCCTAGCGGGAGGATTCAATGAGCAGTTCTTC	CSVEDPLAGGFNEQFF
TRBV7-9	.	14	.	TRBJ1-3	TGTGCCAGCAGCCCTAGCGGGGCTGGAAACACCATATATTTT	CASSPSGAGNTIYF
TRBV9	.	14	TRBD2	TRBJ2-7	TGTGCCAGCAGTAGCGGGGGCGTTGAATACGAGCAGTACTTC	CASSSGGVEYEQYF
TRBV25-1	once	13	.	TRBJ2-7	TGTGCCAGCGCCGCCAACTCGCTACACGAGCAGTACTTC	CASAANSLHEQYF
TRBV28	.	12	.	TRBJ1-2	TGTGCCACCTACCGGGGGGACTATGGCTACACCTTC	CATYRGDYGYTF
TRBV7-3	.	15	TRBD2	TRBJ2-1	TGTGCCAGCAGCCCCCGCTTAGCGGGAGCCAATGAGCAGTTCTTC	CASSPRLAGANEQFF
TRBV5-1	.	14	TRBD2	TRBJ2-5	TGCGCCAGCAGACGTGGACTAGCGGAAGAGACCCAGTACTTC	CASRRGLAEETQYF
TRBV25-1	.	16	TRBD1	TRBJ1-5	TGTGCCAGCAGTGAGTCTGGGACAGGGGGCAATCAGCCCCAGCATTTT	CASSESGTGGNQPQHF
TRBV7-8	.	15	TRBD1	TRBJ2-7	TGTGCCAGCAGCTTCACGGACAGGGGTTCCTACGAGCAGTACTTC	CASSFTDRGSYEQYF
TRBV5-6	.	13	.	TRBJ2-7	TGTGCCAGCAGTCAGGTCCCTCTCTCCGAGCAGTACTTC	CASSQVPLSEQYF
TRBV6-5	.	16	TRBD1	TRBJ2-7	TGTGCCAGCAGTTTCATCCCGACAGGGGGCATCTACGAGCAGTACTTC	CASSFIPTGGIYEQYF
TRBV6-5	.	12	.	TRBJ1-2	TGTGCCAGCAGTGGCGGCAGGGGTGGCTACACCTTC	CASSGGRGGYTF
TRBV15	.	14	.	TRBJ2-7	TGTGCCACCAGCAGAGGGGCCCCCGGGACTTCGGCATACTTC	CATSRGAPGTSAYF
TRBV7-9	.	14	TRBD2	TRBJ2-3	TGTGCCAGCAGCTTAAGCATAGGACTAGCTTTGCAGTATTTT	CASSLSIGLALQYF